These 10 T cell receptor beta chains were all obtained from the same sample, sequenced in a study of regulatory T cells in long-lasting Graves disease (dated by TCRdb to about 2021). Receptor libraries were prepared by multiplex PCR. The sequencer listed for this sample is Illumina HiSeq 4000. TCR beta libraries were built with iRepertoire HTBI primers and Arm-PCR amplification of CDR3 regions. TCRdb handled the public reads itself, with Q25 trimming in fastp and clone calling in MiXCR, and kept productive beta chains. Duplicate CDR3 protein sequences are folded into a single record with the most common DNA and genes. The table for this sample lists 400,000 to 500,000 distinct CDR3 sequences; 11% to 15% of them were counted only once. In total, the top ten clones hold approximately 19% of the sample. The time point label, read with the paper, signifies: newly diagnosed GD, antithyroid drugs for less than 3 months. RNA was extracted from PBMCs in TRIzol for both TCR sequencing and RNA sequencing.

A further study also used this sample, focusing on T cells in Graves' hyperthyroidism and ophthalmopathy.

Here the sequenced sample was peripheral blood mononuclear cells (PBMCs), taken at new diagnosis, from a patient treated with antithyroid drugs. The origin of the receptors is a woman aged 50 to 60 with Graves disease. Donor details come from another sample of the same person, matched by shared clones.

This clonotype has a count of ten or more. The chain combines TRBV2 with TRBJ2-1; D remains unclear. Germline V gene data show CDR1 as SNHLY and CDR2 as FYNNEI. This CDR3 has 11 residues. Trimming took off 6 bases at V and 4 bases at J, with 4 bases between the two ends. The CDR3 sequence: CASREYNEQFF. CDR3 in DNA: TGTGCCAGCAGGGAGTACAATGAGCAGTTCTTC. Using reference TRBV2 and TRBJ2-1 for the parts outside the CDR3, the full variable domain is EPEVTQTPSHQVTQMGQEVILRCVPISNHLYFYWYRQILGQKVEFLVSFYNNEISEKSEIFDDQFSVERPDGSNFTLKIRSTKLEDSAMYFCASREYNEQFFGPGTRLTVL.

As concerns this clonotype: Compared with germline, one end of the junction differs, possibly owing to a read error. The rearrangement joins TRBV7-9 to TRBJ2-1, with 16 nucleotides matching TRBD2. The CDR3 sequence is 16 residues long. CDR1 is SEHNR and CDR2 is FQNEAQ in the germline V gene (reference sequence). CDR3 bases: TGTGCCAGCGAGCTTGGGACTAGCGGGGGGGAAGAGACCGAGTACTTC. Translation: CASELGTSGGEETEYF.

This clonotype has a count of ten or more. The V gene is TRBV7-3, the J gene TRBJ1-4; 7 nucleotides agree with TRBD1. Germline V gives CDR1 SGHTA, CDR2 FQGTGA. J lost 3 bases, V lost 5 bases, and 6 bases had no gene match. The CDR3 loop spans 15 amino acids. The CDR3 nucleotides are TGTGCCAGCAGCCCAACAGGGGACCCTAATGAAAAACTGTTTTTT. This encodes CASSPTGDPNEKLFF.

This clonotype was recorded a few times. The V and J genes are TRBV29-1 and TRBJ2-5; a weak D match, TRBD2 (6 bases). Germline loops: CDR1 SQVTM, CDR2 ANQGSEA. The CDR3 has 13 residues. V was clipped by 3 bases and J by 4 bases, with 12 bases between them. CDR3 nucleotide sequence: TGCAGCGTTGATACACGGGGAGGAGAGACCCAGTACTTC. Its translation: CSVDTRGGETQYF.

The table lists this clonotype with many counts. The chain has TRBV18 and TRBJ2-3; D is undetermined. Trimming removed 2 bases at V and 3 bases at J, with 9 bases between. CDR1 and CDR2 (germline): KGHSH, LQKENI. CDR3 size: 14 residues. CDR3 loop: CASSPMEWTDTQYF. CDR3 nucleotides: TGTGCCAGCTCACCAATGGAGTGGACAGATACGCAGTATTTT. The full variable domain, rest sourced from reference TRBV18 and TRBJ2-3, is NAGVMQNPRHLVRRRGQEARLRCSPMKGHSHVYWYRQLPEEGLKFMVYLQKENIIDESGMPKERFSAEFPKEGPSILRIQQVVRGDSAAYFCASSPMEWTDTQYFGPGTRLTVL.

This clonotype showed up many times. V and J are TRBV28 and TRBJ2-1; 7 bases line up with TRBD1. Germline V gives CDR1 MDHEN, CDR2 SYDVKM. CDR3 length: 16 amino acids. After removal of 4 bases from V and 2 bases from J, the junction contained 8 bases not matched to a gene. CDR3 coding DNA: TGTGCCAGCAGTTACGACAGGGAATATGCCTACAATGAGCAGTTCTTC. Its translation is CASSYDREYAYNEQFF.

A single count supports this clonotype. It is likely a read error, because the conserved phenylalanine at the end of the CDR3 is missing. The chain employs TRBV20-1 and TRBJ2-7; TRBD2 aligns across 13 bases. This CDR3 is built from 14 residues. V lost 6 bases, J lost 4 bases, and 6 bases stayed unmatched. The germline CDR1 and CDR2 sequences are DFQATT and SNEGSKA (reference sequence). The CDR3 protein is CSAKTSGRDYEQYL. DNA of the CDR3: TGCAGTGCCAAAACTAGCGGGAGGGATTACGAGCAGTACCTC.

This clonotype was picked up many times. The chain joins TRBV30 to TRBJ1-1; TRBD1 agrees at 9 bases. CDR3 length: 13 residues. Trimming cost V 3 bases and J 3 bases; bases outside gene matches: 2. From germline, CDR1 is GTSNPN and CDR2 SVGIG (reference sequence). The CDR3 DNA reads as TGTGCCTGGAGGGGACAGGGCTACACTGAAGCTTTCTTT. Translated: CAWRGQGYTEAFF.

The CDR3 DNA reads as TGTGCCAGCAGCTTGGGGGAGGGGGCACGGTACTTC. Amino acid sequence: CASSLGEGARYF. The rearrangement links TRBV5-5 to TRBJ2-7, with D perhaps TRBD1 or TRBD2 (7 bases each). The V and J ends lost 0 bases and 12 bases respectively, with 13 bases between them. This CDR3 region has 12 residues. The germline V gene encodes CDR1 SGHKS and CDR2 YYEKEE (reference sequence).

This rearrangement joins TRBV6-5 to TRBJ2-7, with D maybe TRBD1 (5 bases). CDR1 is MNHEY, CDR2 SVGAGI, per germline. V was clipped by 0 bases and J by 3 bases, with 15 bases between them. The CDR3 is 16 residues long. The CDR3 DNA reads TGTGCCAGCAGTTACTCGAGCATCCGCAGGGACTACGAGCAGTACTTC. This encodes CASSYSSIRRDYEQYF.